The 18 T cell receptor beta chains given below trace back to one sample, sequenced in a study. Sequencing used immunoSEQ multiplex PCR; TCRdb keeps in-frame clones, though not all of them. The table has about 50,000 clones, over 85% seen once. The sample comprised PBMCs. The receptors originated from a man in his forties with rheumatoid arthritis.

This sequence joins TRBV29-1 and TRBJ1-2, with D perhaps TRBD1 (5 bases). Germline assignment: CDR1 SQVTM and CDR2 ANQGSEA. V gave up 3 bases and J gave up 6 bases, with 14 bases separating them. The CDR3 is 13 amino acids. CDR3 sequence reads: CSVDSTGTDGYTF. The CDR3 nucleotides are TGCAGCGTTGATTCGACCGGGACGGATGGCTACACCTTC.

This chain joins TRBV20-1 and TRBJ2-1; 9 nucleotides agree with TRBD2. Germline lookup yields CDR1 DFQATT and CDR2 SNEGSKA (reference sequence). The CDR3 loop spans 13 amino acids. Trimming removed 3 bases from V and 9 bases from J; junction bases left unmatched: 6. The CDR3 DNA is TGCAGTGCTAGTTCTGTAGCGGGAGCTGAGCAGTTCTTC. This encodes CSASSVAGAEQFF.

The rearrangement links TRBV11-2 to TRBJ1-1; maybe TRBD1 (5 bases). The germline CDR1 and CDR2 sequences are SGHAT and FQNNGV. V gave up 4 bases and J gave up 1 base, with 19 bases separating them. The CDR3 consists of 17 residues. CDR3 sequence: CASSSAAPGRTNTEAFF. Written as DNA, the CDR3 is TGTGCCAGCAGCTCAGCAGCACCGGGACGGACGAACACTGAAGCTTTCTTT. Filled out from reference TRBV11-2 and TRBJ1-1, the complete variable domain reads EAGVAQSPRYKIIEKRQSVAFWCNPISGHATLYWYQQILGQGPKLLIQFQNNGVVDDSQLPKDRFSAERLKGVDSTLKIQPAKLEDSAVYLCASSSAAPGRTNTEAFFGQGTRLTVV.

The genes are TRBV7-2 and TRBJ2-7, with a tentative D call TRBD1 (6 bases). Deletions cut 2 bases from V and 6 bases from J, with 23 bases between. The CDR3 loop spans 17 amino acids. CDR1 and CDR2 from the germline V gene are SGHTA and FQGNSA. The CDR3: CASSLREYRDKGVEQYF. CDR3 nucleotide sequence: TGTGCCAGCAGCTTAAGGGAGTACAGGGATAAGGGTGTCGAGCAGTACTTC.

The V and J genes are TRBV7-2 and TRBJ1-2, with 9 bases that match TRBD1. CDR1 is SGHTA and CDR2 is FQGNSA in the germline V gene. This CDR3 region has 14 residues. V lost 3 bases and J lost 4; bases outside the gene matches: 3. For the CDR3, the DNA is TGTGCCAGCAGCTTTCAGGACAGGGGCTATGGCTACACCTTC. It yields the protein CASSFQDRGYGYTF.

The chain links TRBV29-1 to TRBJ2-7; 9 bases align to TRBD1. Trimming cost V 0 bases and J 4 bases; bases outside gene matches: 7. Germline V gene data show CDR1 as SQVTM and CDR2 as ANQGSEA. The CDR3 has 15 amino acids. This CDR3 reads CSVEDFDRGIYEQYF. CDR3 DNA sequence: TGCAGCGTTGAAGATTTTGACAGGGGGATTTACGAGCAGTACTTC.

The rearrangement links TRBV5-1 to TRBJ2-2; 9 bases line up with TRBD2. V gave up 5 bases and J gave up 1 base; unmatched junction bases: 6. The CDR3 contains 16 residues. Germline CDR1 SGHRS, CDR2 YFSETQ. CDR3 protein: CASSSRLAENTGELFF. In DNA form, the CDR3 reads TGCGCCAGCAGTTCCCGACTAGCGGAGAACACCGGGGAGCTGTTTTTT.

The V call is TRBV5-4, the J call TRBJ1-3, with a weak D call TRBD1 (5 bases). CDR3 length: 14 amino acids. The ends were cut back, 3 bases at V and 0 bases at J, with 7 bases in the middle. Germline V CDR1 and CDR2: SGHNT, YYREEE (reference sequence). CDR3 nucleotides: TGTGCCAGCAGCTGGGACCTCTCTGGAAACACCATATATTTT. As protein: CASSWDLSGNTIYF.

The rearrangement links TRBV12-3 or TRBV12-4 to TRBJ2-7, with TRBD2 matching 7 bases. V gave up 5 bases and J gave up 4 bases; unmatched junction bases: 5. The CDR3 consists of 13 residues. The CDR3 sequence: CASSLREGYEQYF. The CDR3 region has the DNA TGTGCCAGCAGTCTAAGGGAGGGATACGAGCAGTACTTC.

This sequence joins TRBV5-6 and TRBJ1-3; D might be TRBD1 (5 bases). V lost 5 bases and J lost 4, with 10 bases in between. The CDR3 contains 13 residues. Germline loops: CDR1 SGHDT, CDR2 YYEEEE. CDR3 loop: CASRGRAGNTIYF. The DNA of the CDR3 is TGTGCCAGCAGGGGCAGGGCAGGAAACACCATATATTTT.

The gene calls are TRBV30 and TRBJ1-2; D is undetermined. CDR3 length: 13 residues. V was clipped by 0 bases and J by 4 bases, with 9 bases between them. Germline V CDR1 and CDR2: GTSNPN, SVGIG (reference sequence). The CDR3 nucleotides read TGTGCCTGGAGTGTACAAGCATCCTATGGCTACACCTTC. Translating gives CAWSVQASYGYTF.

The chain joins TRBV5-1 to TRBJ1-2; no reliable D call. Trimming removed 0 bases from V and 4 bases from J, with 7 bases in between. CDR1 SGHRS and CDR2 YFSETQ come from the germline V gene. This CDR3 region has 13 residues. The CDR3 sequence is CASSLDSFYGYTF. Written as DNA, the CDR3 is TGCGCCAGCAGCTTGGACAGCTTCTATGGCTACACCTTC.

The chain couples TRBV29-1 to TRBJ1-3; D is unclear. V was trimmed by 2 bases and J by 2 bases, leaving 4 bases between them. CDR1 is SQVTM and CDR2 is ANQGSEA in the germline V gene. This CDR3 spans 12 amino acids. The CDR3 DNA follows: TGCAGCGTTGAAAGCGCTGGAAACACCATATATTTT. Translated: CSVESAGNTIYF.

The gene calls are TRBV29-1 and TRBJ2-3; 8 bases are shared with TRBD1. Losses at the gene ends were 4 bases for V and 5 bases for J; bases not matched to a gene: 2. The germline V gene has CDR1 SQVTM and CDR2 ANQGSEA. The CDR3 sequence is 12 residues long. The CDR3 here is CSVGTGKDTQYF. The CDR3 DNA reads TGCAGCGTTGGGACAGGGAAAGATACGCAGTATTTT.

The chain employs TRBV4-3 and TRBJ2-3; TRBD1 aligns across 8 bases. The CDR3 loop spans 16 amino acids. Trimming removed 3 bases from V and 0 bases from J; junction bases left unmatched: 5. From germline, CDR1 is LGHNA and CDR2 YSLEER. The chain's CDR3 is CASSHATGDSTDTQYF. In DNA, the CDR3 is TGCGCCAGCAGCCATGCGACAGGGGATAGCACAGATACGCAGTATTTT.

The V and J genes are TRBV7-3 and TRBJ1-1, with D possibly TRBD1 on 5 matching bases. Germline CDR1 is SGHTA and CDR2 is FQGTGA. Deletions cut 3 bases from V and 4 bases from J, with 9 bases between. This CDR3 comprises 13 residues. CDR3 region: CASSFRDGTEAFF. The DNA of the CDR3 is TGTGCCAGCAGCTTCCGGGACGGCACTGAAGCTTTCTTT.

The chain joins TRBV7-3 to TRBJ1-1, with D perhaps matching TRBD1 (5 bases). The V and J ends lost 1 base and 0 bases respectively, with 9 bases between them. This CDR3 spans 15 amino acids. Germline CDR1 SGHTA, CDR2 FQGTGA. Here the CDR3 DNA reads TGTGCCAGCAGCTTAAGGGGGGGTTTGAACACTGAAGCTTTCTTT. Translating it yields CASSLRGGLNTEAFF.

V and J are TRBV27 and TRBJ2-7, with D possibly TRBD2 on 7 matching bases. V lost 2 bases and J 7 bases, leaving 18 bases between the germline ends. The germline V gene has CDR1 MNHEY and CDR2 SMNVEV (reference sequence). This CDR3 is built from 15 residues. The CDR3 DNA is TGTGCCAGCAGTTTAGGGGGCGGGAGCCATCGTGAGCAGTACTTC. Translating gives CASSLGGGSHREQYF.